This record covers a single T cell receptor (beta chain). These data originate in a study of blood T cell repertoires in COVID-19. Study details: Material from acute and convalescent COVID-19 was sourced from the United States, Italy and Spain. T cells, B-cell-depleted T cells, or PBMCs provided the cDNA or gDNA that served as material.

Per the original methods: Amplified reference gene primers provided the basis for estimating nucleated cell counts. The data were produced by immunoSEQ multiplex PCR, yet TCRdb's version contains in-frame clones alone and is incomplete. V, J and clone size are taken as reported in that table, and D and trimming were inferred from the DNA itself. Of around 240,000 clones in the sample, 75% to 90% are singletons; the top ten hold more than 2.5%. Germline CDR1 is SGHRS and CDR2 is YFSETQ. Trimming removed 3 bases from V and 3 bases from J; junction bases left unmatched: 13. The CDR3 has 17 residues. The sequenced material came from peripheral blood. The TCR originated in a woman between 25 and 40 years old who had recovered from COVID-19. This chain uses TRBV5-1 with TRBJ2-7, with 9 bases aligning to TRBD2. Here the CDR3 reads CASSSFGSGGNVYEQYF. Written as DNA, the CDR3 is TGCGCCAGCAGCTCCTTCGGTAGCGGGGGAAATGTCTACGAGCAGTACTTC.